The 13 T cell receptor beta chains in this list originate from one sample, sequenced in a study of molecular identifiers for immune sequencing clone quantification. MiXCR, run by TCRdb on the PCR reads, gives a single entry per CDR3 protein. The sample lists 62,000 or so distinct CDR3 sequences; 15% to 20% were seen once. Input material: naive CD8+ T cells from blood, with Jurkat cell RNA spiked in. As for subset: FACS-sorted CD8+CD4-CCR7+CD45RA+ naive T cells. These receptors all stem from a human donor in good health. Some libraries in this study had Jurkat cell RNA spiked in.

Ten or more counts support this clonotype. The chain links TRBV6-5 to TRBJ2-3, with a tentative D call TRBD1 (6 bases). The CDR3 loop spans 18 amino acids. CDR1 MNHEY and CDR2 SVGAGI come from the germline V gene. V was cut by 2 bases and J by 1 base, with 19 bases left in between. CDR3 sequence (DNA): TGTGCCAGCAGTTACAACCCACAGGGAGAATCAGGCACAGATACGCAGTATTTT. It translates to CASSYNPQGESGTDTQYF.

Of note for this clonotype: A much larger clone sits a single nucleotide away, making a read error possible. V gene TRBV9 combines with J gene TRBJ1-1; possible D gene TRBD1, 5 bases. Trimming removed 6 bases from V and 4 bases from J, with 13 bases in between. The CDR3 sequence is 13 residues long. Germline V gene lookup returns CDR1 SGDLS and CDR2 YYNGEE. This CDR3 reads CASTGGVLTEAFF. CDR3 coding DNA: TGTGCCAGCACCGGAGGGGTCCTCACTGAAGCTTTCTTT.

Concerning this clonotype: This could be a read error, since a much larger clone is one nucleotide away. The genes are TRBV10-2 and TRBJ2-1; 9 bases fit TRBD2. The germline V gene has CDR1 WSHSY and CDR2 SAAADI. Germline trimming cut 3 bases from V and 8 bases from J; bases unmatched to any gene: 20. This CDR3 has 19 residues. CDR3 coding DNA: TGCGCCAGCAGTGATCGGGCTAGCGGGGTTCTGGGGGGTTCGGATGAGCAGTTCTTC. Its protein product is CASSDRASGVLGGSDEQFF.

This clonotype was observed a handful of times. Because the CDR3's place on the DNA is in doubt, the DNA is left out and the CDR3 is given as listed by TCRdb. This chain joins TRBV7-5 and TRBJ2-1; TRBD2 is taken as the D call from the table, unchecked against the DNA. TRBV7-5 constitutes a pseudogene. The CDR3 is made up of 16 amino acids, end residues included. The CDR3 is CISVIRTSGRATEQFF.

This clonotype was observed a few times. This chain connects TRBV6-1 to TRBJ1-6, with no clear D. Germline V lookup: CDR1 MNHNS, CDR2 SASEGT. The V gene lost 1 base and the J gene lost 0 bases, with 7 bases spanning the gap. This CDR3 has 16 residues. The CDR3 region has the DNA TGTGCCAGCAGTGAAGAGTACAGCTCCTATAATTCACCCCTCCACTTT. Translated: CASSEEYSSYNSPLHF.

The chain uses TRBV6-5 and TRBJ2-5, with 7 bases fitting TRBD2. With 7 bases clipped from V and 5 bases from J, the junction kept 7 bases outside the gene matches. Germline CDR1 reads MNHEY; CDR2 reads SVGAGI. The CDR3 loop spans 13 amino acids. The CDR3: CASTRRGWETQYF. The DNA for the CDR3 is TGTGCCAGCACCCGGCGGGGGTGGGAGACCCAGTACTTC.

The chain combines TRBV6-2 or TRBV6-3 with TRBJ2-3, with D tentatively TRBD2 (5 bases). This CDR3 is 15 amino acids long. Germline-derived CDR1 and CDR2 are MNHEY and SVGEGT. Trimming left V 10 bases short and J 4 bases short, with 21 bases between. CDR3 loop: CATTLLVGEADTQYF. In DNA form, the CDR3 reads TGTGCCACCACTCTCTTGGTGGGAGAGGCAGATACGCAGTATTTT.

At least ten counts were recorded for this clonotype. The chain joins TRBV10-3 to TRBJ1-1; the D gene is possibly TRBD1 (5 bases). There are 17 residues in the CDR3. Germline V CDR1 and CDR2: ENHRY, SYGVKD. Trimming removed 0 bases from V and 4 bases from J, with 18 bases in between. Written as DNA, the CDR3 is TGTGCCATCAGTGAGTCGGTTTTGTTGGGCAGGGCCACTGAAGCTTTCTTT. Its protein is CAISESVLLGRATEAFF.

This clonotype has more than one count but fewer than ten. The chain carries TRBV7-7 and TRBJ2-5, with D perhaps assigned TRBD1 or TRBD2 (5 bases each). This CDR3 contains 14 residues. CDR1 and CDR2 (germline): SSHAT, FNYEAQ (reference sequence). The germline V and J ends were trimmed by 0 bases and 5 bases, with 10 bases remaining between them. CDR3 in DNA: TGTGCCAGCAGCTTAGCGCTATGGGGGGAGACCCAGTACTTC. It yields the protein CASSLALWGETQYF.

There are many counts of this clonotype. V usage is TRBV27 and J usage is TRBJ2-1, with TRBD2 matching 11 bases. This CDR3 contains 18 residues. Losses at the gene ends were 7 bases for V and 8 bases for J; bases not matched to a gene: 19. CDR1 MNHEY and CDR2 SMNVEV come from the germline V gene (reference sequence). Written as DNA, the CDR3 is TGTGCCAGCACCCTTTTAGGGAACTTAGCGGGAGGGCAATATGAGCAGTTCTTC. Amino acid sequence: CASTLLGNLAGGQYEQFF.

On this clonotype itself: As the CDR3 is not closed by the conserved phenylalanine or tryptophan, this likely results from a read error. V and J are TRBV24-1 and TRBJ2-1; a weak D match, TRBD1 (6 bases). The ends were cut back, 5 bases at V and 3 bases at J, with 10 bases in the middle. Germline CDR1 and CDR2: KGHDR and SFDVKD. CDR3 length equals 14 residues. The DNA of the CDR3 is TGTGCCACCAGTGGGGGGACACGCTACAATGAGCAGTTCTCC. This gives the protein CATSGGTRYNEQFS.

As concerns this clonotype: Given a much more abundant clone one base away, this may be a read error. The chain links TRBV27 to TRBJ2-5, with 7 bases identical to TRBD2. The junction had 13 bases not matched to a gene; V was cut back by 5 bases and J by 10 bases. CDR1 and CDR2 (germline): MNHEY, SMNVEV (reference sequence). This CDR3 region has 14 residues. The CDR3 region is CASSLLRGGVIQYF. The DNA of the CDR3 is TGTGCCAGCAGTCTCTTACGGGGAGGGGTGATCCAGTACTTC.

This clonotype was counted ten times or more. V and J are TRBV6-6 and TRBJ2-5; D might be TRBD1 (6 bases). Germline CDR1 MNHNY, CDR2 SVGAGI (reference sequence). Deletions cut 6 bases from V and 3 bases from J, with 11 bases between. CDR3 size: 13 residues. As DNA, the CDR3 is TGTGCCAGCAGGGACAGACGGGAAGAGACCCAGTACTTC. Translated, it gives CASRDRREETQYF.